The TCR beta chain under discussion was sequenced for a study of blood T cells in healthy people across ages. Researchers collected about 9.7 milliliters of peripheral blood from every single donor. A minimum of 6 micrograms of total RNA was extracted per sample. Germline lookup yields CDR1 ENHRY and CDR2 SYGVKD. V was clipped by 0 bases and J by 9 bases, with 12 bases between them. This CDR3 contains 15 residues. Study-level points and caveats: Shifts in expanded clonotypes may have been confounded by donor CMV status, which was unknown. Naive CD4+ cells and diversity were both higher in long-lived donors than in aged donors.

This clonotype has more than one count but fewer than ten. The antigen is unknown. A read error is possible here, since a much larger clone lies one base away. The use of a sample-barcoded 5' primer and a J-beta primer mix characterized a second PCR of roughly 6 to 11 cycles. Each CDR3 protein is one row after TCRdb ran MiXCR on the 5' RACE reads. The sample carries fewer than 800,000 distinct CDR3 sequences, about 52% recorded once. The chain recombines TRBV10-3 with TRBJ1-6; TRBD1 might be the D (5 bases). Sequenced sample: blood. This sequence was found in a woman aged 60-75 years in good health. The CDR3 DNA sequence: TGTGCCATCAGTGAGTCGGCTACGGGGGGTTCACCCCTCCACTTT. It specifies CAISESATGGSPLHF.